The rows below give T cell receptor beta chains drawn from one sample of a study of T cell responses to AZD1222 COVID-19 vaccine. Using immunoSEQ multiplex PCR, the repertoire was profiled, and TCRdb retains in-frame clones only, with some absent. Of 90,000 to 100,000 clones in the sample, roughly 85% are singletons; the top ten hold under 3.5%. The sample here was peripheral blood, taken on day 0 of AZD1222 vaccination. These TCRs come from an adult in good health. Both conserved end residues are part of each CDR3.

J,V,length,CDR3
TRBJ2-5,TRBV7-2,14,CASSPSGQGGVWYF
TRBJ2-5,TRBV5-1,15,CASSLWGTYQETQYF
TRBJ2-6,TRBV9,19,CASSVRSRGGASGANVLTF
TRBJ1-6,TRBV18,15,CASSPPEGRNSPLHF
TRBJ2-1,TRBV5-1,13,CASSLDLSGEQFF
TRBJ1-1,TRBV6-5,13,CATRPSFVAEAFF
TRBJ1-1,TRBV12-3/TRBV12-4,13,CASSLKGGTEAFF
TRBJ2-1,TRBV7-2,16,CASSSSVGGGANEQFF
TRBJ1-3,TRBV5-8,14,CASSLRQGRNTIYF
TRBJ2-1,TRBV11-2,12,CASSLGRAEQFF
TRBJ2-6,TRBV19,18,CASSPWEGTSSGANVLTF
TRBJ1-5,TRBV10-3,14,CAISADPDNQPQHF
TRBJ2-7,TRBV6-5,15,CASSYSTGTPYEQYF
TRBJ2-1,TRBV24-1,15,CATSEGTGSYNEQFF
TRBJ2-2,TRBV19,15,CASRGQDPNTGELFF
TRBJ1-5,TRBV5-8,15,CASSLGGRTDQPQHF
TRBJ1-2,TRBV5-4,14,CASSSIHMDYGYTF
TRBJ2-7,TRBV5-1,14,CASSRGASSYEQYF
TRBJ1-5,TRBV19,13,CASSGTLVKPQHF
TRBJ2-1,TRBV11-3,15,CASSSQNLAGGEQFF
TRBJ1-3,TRBV27,12,CASSSGSNTIYF
TRBJ2-2,TRBV19,16,CASSTLLGADTGELFF
TRBJ2-1,TRBV24-1,15,CATSDFGVAGSKQFF
TRBJ2-7,TRBV7-6,16,CASSPTFQQGAYEQYF